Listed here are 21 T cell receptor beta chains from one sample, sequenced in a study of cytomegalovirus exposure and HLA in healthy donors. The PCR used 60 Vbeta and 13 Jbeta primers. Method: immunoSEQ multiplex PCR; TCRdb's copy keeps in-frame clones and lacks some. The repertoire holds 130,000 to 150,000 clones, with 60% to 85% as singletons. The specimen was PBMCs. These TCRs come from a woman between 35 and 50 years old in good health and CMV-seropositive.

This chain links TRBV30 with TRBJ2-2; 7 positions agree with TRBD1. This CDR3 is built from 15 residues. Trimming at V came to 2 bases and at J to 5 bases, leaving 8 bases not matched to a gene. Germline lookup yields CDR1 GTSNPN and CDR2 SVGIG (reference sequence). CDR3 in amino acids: CAWSFQTGWTGELFF. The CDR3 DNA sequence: TGTGCCTGGAGTTTCCAGACAGGGTGGACCGGGGAGCTGTTTTTT.

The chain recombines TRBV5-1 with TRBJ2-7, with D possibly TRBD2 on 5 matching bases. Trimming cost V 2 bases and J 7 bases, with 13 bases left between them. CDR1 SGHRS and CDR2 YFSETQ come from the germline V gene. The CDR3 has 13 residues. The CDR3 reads CASSFDKLGEQYF. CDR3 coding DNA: TGCGCCAGCAGCTTCGACAAACTAGGGGAGCAGTACTTC.

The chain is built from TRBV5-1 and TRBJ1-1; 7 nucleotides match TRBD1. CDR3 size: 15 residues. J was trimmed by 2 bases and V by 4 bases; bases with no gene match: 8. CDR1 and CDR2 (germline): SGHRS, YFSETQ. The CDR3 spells CASSLSGTANTEAFF. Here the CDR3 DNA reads TGCGCCAGCAGCCTGTCCGGGACAGCTAACACTGAAGCTTTCTTT.

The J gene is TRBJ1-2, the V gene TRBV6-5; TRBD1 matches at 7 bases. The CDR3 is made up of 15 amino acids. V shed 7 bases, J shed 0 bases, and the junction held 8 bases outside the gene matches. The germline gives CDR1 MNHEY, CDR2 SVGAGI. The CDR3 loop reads CASTQGGSTNYGYTF. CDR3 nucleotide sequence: TGTGCCAGCACCCAGGGGGGCAGTACTAACTATGGCTACACCTTC.

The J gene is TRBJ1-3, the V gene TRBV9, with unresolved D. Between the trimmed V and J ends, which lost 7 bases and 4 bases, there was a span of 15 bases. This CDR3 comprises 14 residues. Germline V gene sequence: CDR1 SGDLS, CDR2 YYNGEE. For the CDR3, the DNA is TGTGCCAGCTCCGGACGGGATTCGGGAAACACCATATATTTT. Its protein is CASSGRDSGNTIYF.

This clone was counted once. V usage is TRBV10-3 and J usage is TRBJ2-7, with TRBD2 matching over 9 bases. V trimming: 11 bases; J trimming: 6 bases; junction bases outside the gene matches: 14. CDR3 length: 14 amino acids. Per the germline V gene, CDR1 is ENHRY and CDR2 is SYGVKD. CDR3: CADVPGTSCPEQYF. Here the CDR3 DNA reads TGTGCCGACGTCCCCGGGACTAGCTGCCCCGAGCAGTACTTC.

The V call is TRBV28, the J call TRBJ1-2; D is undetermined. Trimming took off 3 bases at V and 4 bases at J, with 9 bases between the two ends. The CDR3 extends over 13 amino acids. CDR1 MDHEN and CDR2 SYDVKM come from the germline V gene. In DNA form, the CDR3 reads TGTGCCAGCAGTTTTGTGTCAGTCTATGGCTACACCTTC. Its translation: CASSFVSVYGYTF.

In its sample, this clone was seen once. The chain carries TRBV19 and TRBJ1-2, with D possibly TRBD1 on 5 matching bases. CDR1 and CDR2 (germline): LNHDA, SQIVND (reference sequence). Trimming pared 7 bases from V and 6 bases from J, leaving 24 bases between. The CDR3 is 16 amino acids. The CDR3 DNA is TGTGCCAGTAACGGGAGTAAAGAAAAGGGGCGAGATGGCTACACCTTC. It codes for CASNGSKEKGRDGYTF.

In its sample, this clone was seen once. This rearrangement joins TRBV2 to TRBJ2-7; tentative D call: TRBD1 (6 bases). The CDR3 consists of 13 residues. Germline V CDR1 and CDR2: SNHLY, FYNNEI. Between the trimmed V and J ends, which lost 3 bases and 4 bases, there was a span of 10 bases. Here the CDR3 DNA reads TGTGCCAGCAGTGAGATGGGGGCTTACGAGCAGTACTTC. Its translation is CASSEMGAYEQYF.

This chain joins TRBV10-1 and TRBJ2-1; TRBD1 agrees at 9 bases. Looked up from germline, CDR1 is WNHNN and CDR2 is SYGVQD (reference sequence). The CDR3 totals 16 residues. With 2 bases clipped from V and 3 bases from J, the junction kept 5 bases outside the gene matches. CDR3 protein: CASSEPDRGLYNEQFF. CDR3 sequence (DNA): TGCGCCAGCAGTGAGCCGGACAGGGGCCTCTACAATGAGCAGTTCTTC.

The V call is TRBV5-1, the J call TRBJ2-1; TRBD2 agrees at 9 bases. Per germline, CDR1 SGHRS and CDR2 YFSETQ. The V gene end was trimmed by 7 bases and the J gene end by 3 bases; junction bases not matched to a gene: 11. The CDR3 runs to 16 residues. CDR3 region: CASDIAGGRLYNEQFF. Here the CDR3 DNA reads TGCGCCAGCGACATCGCGGGGGGGCGGCTCTACAATGAGCAGTTCTTC.

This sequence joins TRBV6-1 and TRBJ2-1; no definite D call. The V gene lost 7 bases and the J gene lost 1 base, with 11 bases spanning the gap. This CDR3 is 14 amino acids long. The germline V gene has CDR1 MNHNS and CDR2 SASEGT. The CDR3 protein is CASKVQESYNEQFF. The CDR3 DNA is TGTGCCAGCAAAGTTCAGGAATCCTACAATGAGCAGTTCTTC.

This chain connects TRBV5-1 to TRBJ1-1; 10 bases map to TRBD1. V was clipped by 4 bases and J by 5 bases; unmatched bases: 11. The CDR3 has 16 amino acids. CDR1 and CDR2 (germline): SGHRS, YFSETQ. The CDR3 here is CASSGTGAELGTEAFF. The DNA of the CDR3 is TGCGCCAGCAGCGGGACAGGGGCGGAGCTGGGGACTGAAGCTTTCTTT.

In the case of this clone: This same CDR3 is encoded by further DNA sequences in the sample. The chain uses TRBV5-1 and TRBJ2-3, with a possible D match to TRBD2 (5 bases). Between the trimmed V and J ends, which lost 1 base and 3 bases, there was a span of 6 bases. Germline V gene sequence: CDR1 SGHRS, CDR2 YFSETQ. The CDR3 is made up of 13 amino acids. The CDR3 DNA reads TGCGCCAGCAGCTTGCCGGGGACAGATACGCAGTATTTT. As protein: CASSLPGTDTQYF.

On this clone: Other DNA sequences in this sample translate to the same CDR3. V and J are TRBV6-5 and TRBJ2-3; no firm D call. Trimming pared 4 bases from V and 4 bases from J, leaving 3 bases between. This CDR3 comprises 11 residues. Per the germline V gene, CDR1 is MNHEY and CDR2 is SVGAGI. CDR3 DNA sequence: TGTGCCAGCAGTTTAGCAGATACGCAGTATTTT. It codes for CASSLADTQYF.

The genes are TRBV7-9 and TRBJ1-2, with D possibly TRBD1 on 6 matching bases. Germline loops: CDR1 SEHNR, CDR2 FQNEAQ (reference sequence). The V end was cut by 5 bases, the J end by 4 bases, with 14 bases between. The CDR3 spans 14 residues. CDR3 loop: CASSVATGLYGYTF. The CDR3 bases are TGTGCCAGCAGCGTCGCGACAGGACTCTATGGCTACACCTTC.

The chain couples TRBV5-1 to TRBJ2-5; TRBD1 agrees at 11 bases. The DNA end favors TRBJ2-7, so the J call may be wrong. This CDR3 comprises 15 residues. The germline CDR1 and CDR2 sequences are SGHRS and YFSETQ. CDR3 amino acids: CASSLAGQGAAEQYF. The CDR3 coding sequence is TGCGCCAGCAGCTTGGCCGGACAGGGGGCGGCCGAGCAGTACTTC.

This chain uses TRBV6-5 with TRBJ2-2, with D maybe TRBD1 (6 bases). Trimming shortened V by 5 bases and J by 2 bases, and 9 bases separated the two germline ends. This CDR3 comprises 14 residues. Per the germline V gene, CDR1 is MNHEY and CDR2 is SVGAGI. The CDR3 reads CASSRTENTGELFF. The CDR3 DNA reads TGTGCCAGCAGTCGGACAGAAAACACCGGGGAGCTGTTTTTT.

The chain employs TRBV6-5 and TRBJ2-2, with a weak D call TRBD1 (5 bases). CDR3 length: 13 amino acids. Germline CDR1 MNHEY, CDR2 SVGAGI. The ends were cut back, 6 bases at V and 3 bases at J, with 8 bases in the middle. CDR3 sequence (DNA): TGTGCCAGCAGGACCAGGGACACCGGGGAGCTGTTTTTT. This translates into CASRTRDTGELFF.

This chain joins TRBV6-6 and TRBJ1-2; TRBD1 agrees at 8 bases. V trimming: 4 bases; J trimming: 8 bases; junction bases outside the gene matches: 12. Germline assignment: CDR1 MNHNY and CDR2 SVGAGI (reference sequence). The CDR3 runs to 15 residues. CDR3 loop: CASSFGLDRAAGYTF. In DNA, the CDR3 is TGTGCCAGCAGTTTCGGACTGGACAGGGCGGCCGGCTACACCTTC.

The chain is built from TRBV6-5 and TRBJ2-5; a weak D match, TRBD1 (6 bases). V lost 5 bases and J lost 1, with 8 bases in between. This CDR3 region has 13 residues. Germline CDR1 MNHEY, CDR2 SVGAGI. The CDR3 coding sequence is TGTGCCAGCAGTAGGACAGTCCAAGAGACCCAGTACTTC. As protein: CASSRTVQETQYF.